The clone carrying this T cell receptor (beta chain) was observed a handful of times. Its antigen is currently unknown. The sample belongs to a study of T-cell memory formation after mild COVID-19. Turning to the study itself: The two donors had largely donor-specific TCR clusters. Study outcomes and limitations: Balance between CD4 and CD8 was seen in clones contracting day 15 to 85, and a CD4+ lean was seen in later expanders.

5'RACE primed at constant segments yielded TCR alpha and TCR beta cDNA libraries bearing sample barcodes and UMIs. One entry per CDR3 protein, called by TCRdb with MiXCR from the 5' RACE reads. The table includes some 260,000 distinct CDR3 sequences, about a sixth detected once. The CDR3 runs 14 residues. The germline CDR1 and CDR2 sequences are SEHNR and FQNEAQ (reference sequence). Trimming took 2 bases from V and 1 from J, leaving 7 bases between them. Input material: PBMCs or a T cell subset sorted from them (not recorded which). This clonotype was obtained from a man younger than 35 who had mild COVID-19 (a few samples of this study predate the infection). Cell type and time point are not known. The J gene is TRBJ2-3, the V gene TRBV7-9; D gene unclear. CDR3 region: CASSLPQGTDTQYF. The CDR3 coding sequence is TGTGCCAGCAGCTTACCCCAGGGCACAGATACGCAGTATTTT.